A single T cell receptor (beta chain) is shown here with its context. The method was immunoSEQ multiplex PCR; TCRdb's version includes in-frame clones alone and lacks a portion of them. The sample lists under 200,000 clones; around 90% were seen once. The data are from a study of T cell responses to AZD1222 COVID-19 vaccine. V dropped 4 bases and J dropped 2 bases, with 14 bases sitting between them. The germline V gene has CDR1 KGHDR and CDR2 SFDVKD. CDR3 length: 16 amino acids. The V call is TRBV24-1, the J call TRBJ2-1; D is perhaps TRBD1 (6 bases). The receptor was isolated from an adult who received the MenACWY meningococcal vaccine as a control. The sample in question was peripheral blood, obtained 28 days after the second dose of the MenACWY control vaccine. For the CDR3, the DNA is TGTGCCACCAGTGACCAAACTCAGGGGACCTACAATGAGCAGTTCTTC. The encoded protein is CATSDQTQGTYNEQFF.